This TCR beta chain stems from a study of CD8+CD57+ T cells in acquired aplastic anemia. Study information: Sorted CD4+ plus CD8+ cells gave DNA averaging roughly 3 ug. Study outcomes and limitations: Patients had twenty-nine CD8+ CDR3 sequences in common with controls (the shared set). Patients and healthy controls showed no significant CD8+ Simpson's diversity difference.

The template used for profiling TCR beta VDJ and CDR3 was genomic DNA. TCRdb re-analysed the reads in MiXCR, keeping a single row per CDR3 protein. The profile covers under 200,000 distinct CDR3 sequences, with about three fifths appearing a single time and around 42% taken by the ten largest. The table lists this clonotype with a few counts. Its antigen is not known. V was pared by 1 base and J by 2 bases, with 0 bases of the junction left unmatched. The CDR3 covers 13 residues. Germline V lookup: CDR1 DFQATT, CDR2 SNEGSKA (reference sequence). This TCR derives from a human donor with severe aplastic anemia or a healthy control (not recorded which). The rearrangement uses TRBV20-1 and TRBJ2-5; TRBD2 aligns across 8 bases. The source material was sorted CD4+, CD8+, or CD8+CD57+ T cells (not recorded which) from PBMCs. The CDR3 spells CSARAGGQETQYF. The CDR3 DNA follows: TGCAGTGCTAGAGCGGGGGGGCAAGAGACCCAGTACTTC.